A selection of T cell receptor beta chains follows, all from one sample in a study of T cell responses to AZD1222 COVID-19 vaccine. Some clones are missing from TCRdb's copy, which holds only in-frame ones; the method was immunoSEQ multiplex PCR. The sample yields 100,000 to 150,000 clones, more than 70% seen once. The specimen comprised peripheral blood, sampled on day 0 of AZD1222 vaccination. The source of these receptors is an adult in good health. Each CDR3 is given with its conserved first and last residue. The order of the fields is V gene, J gene, D gene, CDR3 protein. D genes are given only for firm matches.

V: TRBV18
J: TRBJ1-6
D: .
CDR3: CASSPTVLGSPLHF

V: TRBV30
J: TRBJ2-7
D: .
CDR3: CAWRSGTLNRDLHSYEQYF

V: TRBV19
J: TRBJ2-7
D: TRBD2
CDR3: CASSIGGGEASYEQYF

V: TRBV7-9
J: TRBJ2-5
D: .
CDR3: CASSSVGGLETQYF

V: TRBV2
J: TRBJ1-4
D: .
CDR3: CASSAEGEKLFF

V: TRBV5-8
J: TRBJ2-6
D: .
CDR3: CASSVGPGSGANVLTF

V: TRBV28
J: TRBJ1-1
D: .
CDR3: CASSFQGTPEAFF

V: TRBV30
J: TRBJ2-3
D: .
CDR3: CAWSVADGRPTDTQYF

V: TRBV5-1
J: TRBJ2-6
D: .
CDR3: CASSLFLNPKSVSGANVLTF

V: TRBV13
J: TRBJ2-3
D: .
CDR3: CASSRAGNTQYF

V: TRBV30
J: TRBJ1-1
D: .
CDR3: CAWSASPRVAEAFF

V: TRBV6-6
J: TRBJ1-5
D: .
CDR3: CASSHSLSVSNQPQHF

V: TRBV9
J: TRBJ1-2
D: .
CDR3: CASSVSGSYTF

V: TRBV19
J: TRBJ2-1
D: .
CDR3: CASSTLTGYNEQFF

V: TRBV11-2
J: TRBJ1-1
D: .
CDR3: CASSLVENTEAFF

V: TRBV7-8
J: TRBJ1-2
D: TRBD1
CDR3: CASSPRQGPLYGYTF

V: TRBV2
J: TRBJ2-7
D: TRBD2
CDR3: CASSEASGSSYEQYF

V: TRBV7-3
J: TRBJ2-1
D: TRBD2
CDR3: CATSLRESNEQFF

V: TRBV19
J: TRBJ2-2
D: .
CDR3: CASSVQGSGELFF

V: TRBV5-1
J: TRBJ1-5
D: .
CDR3: CASSLQQGSDSNQPQHF

V: TRBV5-1
J: TRBJ1-1
D: TRBD1
CDR3: CASSLTQGADTEAFF

V: TRBV24-1
J: TRBJ2-3
D: .
CDR3: CATSDFVQGTDTQYF

V: TRBV7-9
J: TRBJ1-4
D: TRBD1
CDR3: CASSPPGQGLFF

V: TRBV10-3
J: TRBJ1-3
D: .
CDR3: CAISDYSRQFSGNTIYF

V: TRBV28
J: TRBJ2-3
D: TRBD1
CDR3: CASSFGQAPSTDTQYF

V: TRBV20-1
J: TRBJ2-1
D: .
CDR3: CSASPWAYNEQFF

V: TRBV28
J: TRBJ2-1
D: .
CDR3: CASSLSAGVGYNEQFF